The next 29 T cell receptor beta chains were all read from a single sample in a study of OX40 agonist ivuxolimab in advanced cancers. Data came from immunoSEQ multiplex PCR; TCRdb stores just in-frame clones and leaves some out. Altogether approximately 70,000 clones are present, about 89% being singletons, with the ten largest covering approximately 6%. Sequenced material: CD4+ or CD8+ T cells sorted from blood, taken in a trial of the OX40 agonist ivuxolimab. Receptors originate from an adult with an advanced solid tumor such as melanoma, head and neck, liver or kidney cancer.

The chain couples TRBV9 to TRBJ2-1; D assignment may be TRBD1 or TRBD2 (6 bases each). The CDR3 is 15 residues long. Germline assignment: CDR1 SGDLS and CDR2 YYNGEE. Trimming took 4 bases from V and 5 from J, leaving 16 bases between them. The CDR3 nucleotides read TGTGCCAGCAGCTCCATCGGGGGCGAACACAATGAGCAGTTCTTC. It yields the protein CASSSIGGEHNEQFF.

The gene calls are TRBV27 and TRBJ2-3, with D possibly being TRBD2 (6 bases). Germline assignment: CDR1 MNHEY and CDR2 SMNVEV (reference sequence). This CDR3 spans 16 amino acids. V was cut by 3 bases and J by 0 bases, with 13 bases left in between. The CDR3 bases are TGTGCCAGCAGTTTTGGTAGCGGAGCTAGCACAGATACGCAGTATTTT. Translated, it gives CASSFGSGASTDTQYF.

The chain combines TRBV9 with TRBJ2-1; 12 nucleotides align to TRBD2. V lost 4 bases to trimming and J lost 10 bases; unmatched junction nucleotides: 12. This CDR3 is built from 16 residues. Per the germline V gene, CDR1 is SGDLS and CDR2 is YYNGEE. The CDR3 here is CASSPSTSGSTGEQFF. CDR3 in DNA: TGTGCCAGCAGCCCATCGACTAGCGGGAGTACGGGAGAGCAGTTCTTC.

The chain recombines TRBV4-3 with TRBJ1-1; 9 nucleotides align to TRBD1. Germline CDR1 LGHNA, CDR2 YSLEER. The trim removed 3 bases at V and 3 bases at J, leaving 5 bases unmatched. This CDR3 is built from 15 residues. DNA of the CDR3: TGCGCCAGCAGCCAGGACAGGGGAGGGGACACTGAAGCTTTCTTT. It codes for CASSQDRGGDTEAFF.

This clone was seen just once. The chain uses TRBV6-1 and TRBJ2-7; maybe TRBD2 (5 bases). This CDR3 comprises 13 residues. V shed 5 bases and J shed 5 bases, with 13 bases lying between them. Germline assignment: CDR1 MNHNS and CDR2 SASEGT. The chain's CDR3 is CASSFILVHEQYF. In nucleotides, the CDR3 is TGTGCCAGCAGTTTCATACTAGTGCACGAGCAGTACTTC.

The chain has TRBV10-3 and TRBJ1-2, with TRBD1 as a possible D gene (6 bases). The CDR3 contains 16 residues. CDR1 ENHRY and CDR2 SYGVKD come from the germline V gene. Trimming stripped 3 bases from V and 1 base from J, with 15 bases between. This chain's CDR3 is CAISDSDRTVNYGYTF. In DNA, the CDR3 is TGTGCCATCAGTGATTCCGACAGGACCGTTAACTATGGCTACACCTTC.

V gene TRBV2 combines with J gene TRBJ2-7, with D tentatively TRBD1 (6 bases). Trimming removed 8 bases from V and 6 bases from J, with 20 bases in between. Per the germline V gene, CDR1 is SNHLY and CDR2 is FYNNEI. The length of the CDR3 is 14 residues. This CDR3 reads CASATLDSPREQYF. The CDR3 DNA reads TGTGCCAGCGCTACCCTGGACAGTCCCCGCGAGCAGTACTTC.

This chain links TRBV7-9 with TRBJ1-2; 7 bases match TRBD1. CDR1 is SEHNR and CDR2 is FQNEAQ in the germline V gene (reference sequence). The CDR3 is made up of 13 amino acids. The trim removed 4 bases at V and 7 bases at J, leaving 6 bases unmatched. CDR3 nucleotide sequence: TGTGCCAGCAGCTCCGGACAGGCAAGTGGCTACACCTTC. It translates to CASSSGQASGYTF.

V and J are TRBV4-3 and TRBJ2-2, with 9 bases lining up with TRBD1. The CDR3 has 17 amino acids. The V and J ends lost 3 bases and 0 bases, in that order; junction bases with no gene match: 5. In germline, CDR1 is LGHNA, CDR2 YSLEER. CDR3 amino acids: CASSQPQGASNTGELFF. For the CDR3, the DNA is TGCGCCAGCAGCCAGCCACAGGGGGCATCGAACACCGGGGAGCTGTTTTTT.

This chain connects TRBV14 to TRBJ2-5, with 10 bases fitting TRBD2. The J call may be in error: the DNA end matches TRBJ2-7 better. This CDR3 region has 14 residues. CDR1 and CDR2 (germline): SGHDN, FVKESK. CDR3 protein: CASSQLAGDYEQYF. The CDR3 region has the DNA TGTGCCAGCAGCCAGCTAGCGGGAGACTACGAGCAGTACTTC.

The chain uses TRBV7-9 and TRBJ2-5; no clear D. This CDR3 region has 14 residues. V was trimmed by 4 bases and J by 5 bases, leaving 14 bases between them. Looked up from germline, CDR1 is SEHNR and CDR2 is FQNEAQ (reference sequence). The CDR3 nucleotides are TGTGCCAGCAGCTCCCCGACCCCGAGGGAGACCCAGTACTTC. It translates to CASSSPTPRETQYF.

The CDR3 protein is CASSQAPGQRLTEAFF. Here the CDR3 DNA reads TGCGCCAGCAGCCAAGCACCGGGACAGAGACTCACTGAAGCTTTCTTT. The chain is built from TRBV4-1 and TRBJ1-1, with 7 bases fitting TRBD1. Trimming cost V 1 base and J 4 bases; bases outside gene matches: 9. CDR3 length equals 16 residues. Per germline, CDR1 MGHRA and CDR2 YSYEKL.

This chain links TRBV6-5 with TRBJ1-1; D is uncertain. The V end lost 4 bases, the J end lost 11 bases, and 11 bases lay between the germline ends. This CDR3 spans 11 amino acids. Germline V gene lookup returns CDR1 MNHEY and CDR2 SVGAGI. The CDR3 sequence is CASSWGLLAFF. The CDR3 bases are TGTGCCAGCAGTTGGGGATTGTTGGCTTTCTTT.

The J gene is TRBJ1-1, the V gene TRBV15; 11 positions agree with TRBD1. V lost 5 bases to trimming and J lost 5 bases; unmatched junction nucleotides: 4. The length of the CDR3 is 14 residues. Looked up from germline, CDR1 is LNHNV and CDR2 is YYDKDF (reference sequence). This chain's CDR3 is CATSSGQGGTEAFF. Written as DNA, the CDR3 is TGTGCCACCAGCTCGGGACAGGGGGGGACTGAAGCTTTCTTT.

This clone has just a few counts. The genes are TRBV4-2 and TRBJ1-6; D remains unclear. Germline V lookup: CDR1 LGHNA, CDR2 YNFKEQ. The CDR3 runs 13 residues. V was cut by 0 bases and J by 7 bases, with 4 bases left in between. The CDR3 sequence is CASSQDRNSPLHF. In nucleotides, the CDR3 is TGTGCCAGCAGCCAAGACAGAAATTCACCCCTCCACTTT.

The rearrangement links TRBV4-1 to TRBJ2-7; TRBD1 aligns across 8 bases. Looked up from germline, CDR1 is MGHRA and CDR2 is YSYEKL. This CDR3 has 14 amino acids. The ends lost 4 bases at V and 6 bases at J; junction bases unmatched: 8. The CDR3 sequence is CASSLGTGGSEQYF. The CDR3 DNA is TGCGCCAGCAGCCTCGGGACAGGTGGGAGCGAGCAGTACTTC.

The J gene is TRBJ1-2, the V gene TRBV5-4; a weak D match, TRBD1 (5 bases). The V gene's germline CDR1 is SGHNT and CDR2 YYREEE (reference sequence). The CDR3 has 13 residues. Trimming pared 1 base from V and 8 bases from J, leaving 12 bases between. The CDR3 sequence is CASSLSGVHGYTF. In DNA, the CDR3 is TGTGCCAGCAGCTTGTCGGGGGTCCACGGCTACACCTTC. The whole variable domain, remainder taken from reference TRBV5-4 and TRBJ1-2, is ETGVTQSPTHLIKTRGQQVTLRCSSQSGHNTVSWYQQALGQGPQFIFQYYREEENGRGNFPPRFSGLQFPNYSSELNVNALELDDSALYLCASSLSGVHGYTFGSGTRLTVV.

The V call is TRBV19, the J call TRBJ2-2, with a possible D match to TRBD2 (5 bases). CDR3 size: 17 residues. Trimming took off 5 bases at V and 0 bases at J, with 16 bases between the two ends. The V gene's germline CDR1 is LNHDA and CDR2 SQIVND (reference sequence). This CDR3 reads CASSLLEGATNTGELFF. DNA of the CDR3: TGTGCCAGTAGTCTCCTCGAGGGAGCAACGAACACCGGGGAGCTGTTTTTT.

The CDR3 is CAWRYGGGTEAFF. The CDR3 DNA reads as TGTGCCTGGAGATATGGGGGTGGCACTGAAGCTTTCTTT. The rearrangement joins TRBV30 to TRBJ1-1; D may be TRBD1 (5 bases). Deletions cut 3 bases from V and 4 bases from J, with 12 bases between. CDR1 GTSNPN and CDR2 SVGIG come from the germline V gene (reference sequence). CDR3 size: 13 residues.

V is TRBV6-1 and J is TRBJ2-5; 12 bases fit TRBD2. Germline V lookup: CDR1 MNHNS, CDR2 SASEGT. V shed 6 bases, J shed 0 bases, and the junction held 2 bases outside the gene matches. The CDR3 runs 15 residues. The DNA for the CDR3 is TGTGCCAGCAGCCGACTAGCGGGGGACCAAGAGACCCAGTACTTC. This encodes CASSRLAGDQETQYF.

The CDR3: CASSVDSWETQYF. CDR3 nucleotides: TGTGCCAGCAGCGTAGACTCGTGGGAGACCCAGTACTTC. The chain employs TRBV9 and TRBJ2-5; D is ambiguous. V lost 0 bases to trimming and J lost 5 bases, with 8 bases between them. In germline, CDR1 is SGDLS, CDR2 YYNGEE. This CDR3 comprises 13 residues.

The count of this clone is one. The chain links TRBV7-9 to TRBJ1-1; D is possibly TRBD1 (6 bases). Germline assignment: CDR1 SEHNR and CDR2 FQNEAQ (reference sequence). This CDR3 region has 13 residues. With 5 bases removed from V and 6 bases from J, the gap between germline ends came to 13 bases. The CDR3 sequence is CASSGTFNAEAFF. CDR3 nucleotides: TGTGCCAGCAGCGGGACATTCAATGCTGAAGCTTTCTTT.

The V call is TRBV6-6, the J call TRBJ2-7; the match to TRBD1 covers 11 bases. The CDR3 contains 13 residues. J was trimmed by 6 bases and V by 2 bases; bases with no gene match: 0. Germline-derived CDR1 and CDR2 are MNHNY and SVGAGI (reference sequence). The CDR3 region is CASSYGQGAEQYF. CDR3 nucleotides: TGTGCCAGCAGTTACGGACAGGGGGCCGAGCAGTACTTC.

The chain is built from TRBV19 and TRBJ1-1, with D maybe TRBD1 (5 bases). The germline V gene has CDR1 LNHDA and CDR2 SQIVND (reference sequence). The CDR3 totals 14 residues. V lost 3 bases to trimming and J lost 4 bases, with 12 bases between them. CDR3 nucleotides: TGTGCCAGTAGTATCGGCGTAGGGGTCACTGAAGCTTTCTTT. Translated, it gives CASSIGVGVTEAFF.

In this sample, this clone turned up once. This chain links TRBV30 with TRBJ2-7; D is unclear. Germline CDR1 and CDR2: GTSNPN and SVGIG (reference sequence). The V gene lost 0 bases and the J gene lost 3 bases, with 6 bases spanning the gap. The length of the CDR3 is 12 residues. The CDR3 DNA reads as TGTGCCTGGAGTGTACTCAGCTACGAGCAGTACTTC. Its translation is CAWSVLSYEQYF. The complete variable domain, with remaining parts taken from reference TRBV30 and TRBJ2-7, reads SQTIHQWPATLVQPVGSPLSLECTVEGTSNPNLYWYRQAAGRGLQLLFYSVGIGQISSEVPQNLSASRPQDRQFILSSKKLLLSDSGFYLCAWSVLSYEQYFGPGTRLTVT.

This clone showed up just a few times. V is TRBV7-3 and J is TRBJ1-1; possibly TRBD1 for D (6 bases). The CDR3 covers 15 residues. Germline V gene sequence: CDR1 SGHTA, CDR2 FQGTGA. V gave up 2 bases and J gave up 2 bases, with 12 bases separating them. CDR3 residues: CASSLQGSGNTEAFF. In nucleotides, the CDR3 is TGTGCCAGCAGCTTACAGGGGAGCGGCAACACTGAAGCTTTCTTT. Supplemented by reference TRBV7-3 and TRBJ1-1, the full variable domain reads GAGVSQTPSNKVTEKGKYVELRCDPISGHTALYWYRQSLGQGPEFLIYFQGTGAADDSGLPNDRFFAVRPEGSVSTLKIQRTERGDSAVYLCASSLQGSGNTEAFFGQGTRLTVV.

The CDR3 coding sequence is TGTGCCAGCAGTTCGGCCAAAAACGAGCAGTACTTC. Translating it yields CASSSAKNEQYF. The chain links TRBV6-5 to TRBJ2-7, with D unclear. Germline V lookup: CDR1 MNHEY, CDR2 SVGAGI. V lost 4 bases, J lost 5 bases, and 9 bases lay in between. The CDR3 has 12 amino acids.

V and J are TRBV7-9 and TRBJ1-2; D is possibly TRBD1 (5 bases). Deletions cut 3 bases from V and 4 bases from J, with 21 bases between. The CDR3 totals 17 residues. Germline V CDR1 and CDR2: SEHNR, FQNEAQ (reference sequence). The CDR3, as DNA: TGTGCCAGCAGCTTGGTTATTAACAGGAAAGGTGGCTATGGCTACACCTTC. It translates to CASSLVINRKGGYGYTF.

The chain joins TRBV27 to TRBJ2-7; TRBD2 aligns across 10 bases. Germline values: CDR1 MNHEY, CDR2 SMNVEV (reference sequence). The CDR3 is 16 amino acids. The ends lost 0 bases at V and 7 bases at J; junction bases unmatched: 9. CDR3 amino acids: CASSLSFGLAGEEQYF. CDR3 DNA: TGTGCCAGCAGTTTATCATTTGGGCTAGCGGGAGAAGAGCAGTACTTC.